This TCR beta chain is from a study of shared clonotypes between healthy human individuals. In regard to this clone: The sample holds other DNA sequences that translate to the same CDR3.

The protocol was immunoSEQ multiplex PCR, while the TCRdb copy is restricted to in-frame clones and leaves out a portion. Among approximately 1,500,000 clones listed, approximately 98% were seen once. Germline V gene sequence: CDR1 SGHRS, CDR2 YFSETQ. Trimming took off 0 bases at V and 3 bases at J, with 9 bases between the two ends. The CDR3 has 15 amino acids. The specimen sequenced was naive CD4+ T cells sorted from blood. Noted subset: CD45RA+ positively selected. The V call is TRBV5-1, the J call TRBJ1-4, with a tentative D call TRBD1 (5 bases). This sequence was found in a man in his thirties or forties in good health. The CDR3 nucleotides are TGCGCCAGCAGCTTGGCGAGGGGTGCTAATGAAAAACTGTTTTTT. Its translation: CASSLARGANEKLFF.